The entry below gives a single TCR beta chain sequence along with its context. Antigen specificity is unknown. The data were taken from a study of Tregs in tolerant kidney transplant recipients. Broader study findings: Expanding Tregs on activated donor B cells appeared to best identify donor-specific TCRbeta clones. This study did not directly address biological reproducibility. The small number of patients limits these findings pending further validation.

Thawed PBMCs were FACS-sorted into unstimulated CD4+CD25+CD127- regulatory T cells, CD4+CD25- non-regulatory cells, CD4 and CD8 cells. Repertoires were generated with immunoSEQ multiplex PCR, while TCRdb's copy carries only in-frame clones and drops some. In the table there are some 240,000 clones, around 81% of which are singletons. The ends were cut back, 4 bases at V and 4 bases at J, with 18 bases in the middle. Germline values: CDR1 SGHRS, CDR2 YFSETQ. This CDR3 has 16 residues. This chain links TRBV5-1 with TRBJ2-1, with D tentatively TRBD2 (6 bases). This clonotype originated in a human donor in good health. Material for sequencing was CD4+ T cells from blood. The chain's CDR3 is CASSPRGGKSYNEQFF. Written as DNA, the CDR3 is TGCGCCAGCAGCCCGCGGGGCGGAAAGTCTTACAATGAGCAGTTCTTC.